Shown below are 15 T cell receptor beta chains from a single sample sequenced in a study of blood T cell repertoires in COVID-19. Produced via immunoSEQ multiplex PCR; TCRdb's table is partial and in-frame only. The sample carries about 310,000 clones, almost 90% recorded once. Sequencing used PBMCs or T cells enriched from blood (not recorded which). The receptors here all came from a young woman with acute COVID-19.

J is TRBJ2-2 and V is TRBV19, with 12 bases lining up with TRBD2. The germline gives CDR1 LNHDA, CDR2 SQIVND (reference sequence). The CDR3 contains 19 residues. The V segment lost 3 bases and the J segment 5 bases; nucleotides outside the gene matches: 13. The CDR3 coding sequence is TGTGCCAGTAGTATTATCCTCGTACTAGCGGGAGGAGGGACCGGGGAGCTGTTTTTT. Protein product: CASSIILVLAGGGTGELFF.

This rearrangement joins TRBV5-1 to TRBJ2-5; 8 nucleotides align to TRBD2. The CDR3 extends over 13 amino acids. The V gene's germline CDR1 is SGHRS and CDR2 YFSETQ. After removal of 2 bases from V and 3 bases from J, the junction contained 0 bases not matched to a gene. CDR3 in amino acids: CASSLLAEETQYF. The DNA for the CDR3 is TGCGCCAGCAGCTTACTAGCGGAAGAGACCCAGTACTTC.

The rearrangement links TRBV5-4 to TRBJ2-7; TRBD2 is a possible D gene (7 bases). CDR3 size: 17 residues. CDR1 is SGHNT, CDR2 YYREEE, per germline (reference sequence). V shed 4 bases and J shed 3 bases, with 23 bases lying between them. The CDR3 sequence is CASSPRGGGPISYEQYF. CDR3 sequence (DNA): TGTGCCAGCAGCCCCCGAGGGGGGGGCCCGATAAGCTACGAGCAGTACTTC.

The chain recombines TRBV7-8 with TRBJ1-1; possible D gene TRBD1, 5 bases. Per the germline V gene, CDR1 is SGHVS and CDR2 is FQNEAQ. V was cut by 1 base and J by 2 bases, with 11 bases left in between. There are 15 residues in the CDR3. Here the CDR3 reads CASSLVGGINTEAFF. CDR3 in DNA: TGTGCCAGCAGCTTAGTTGGGGGGATTAACACTGAAGCTTTCTTT.

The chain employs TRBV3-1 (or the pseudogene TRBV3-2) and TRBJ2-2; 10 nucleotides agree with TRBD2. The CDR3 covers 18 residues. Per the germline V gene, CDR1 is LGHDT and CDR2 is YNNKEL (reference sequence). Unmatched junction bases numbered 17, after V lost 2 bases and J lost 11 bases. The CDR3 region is CASSQLAGVPLLLEELFF. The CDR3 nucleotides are TGTGCCAGCAGCCAACTAGCGGGAGTCCCTCTTCTACTCGAAGAGCTGTTTTTT.

As DNA, the CDR3 is TGTGCCAGCAGTGAAGAATATAATGAAAAACTGTTTTTT. It specifies CASSEEYNEKLFF. V gene TRBV2 combines with J gene TRBJ1-4; D remains ambiguous. Germline CDR1 reads SNHLY; CDR2 reads FYNNEI. The CDR3 sequence is 13 residues long. The V end was cut by 1 base, the J end by 4 bases, with 4 bases between.

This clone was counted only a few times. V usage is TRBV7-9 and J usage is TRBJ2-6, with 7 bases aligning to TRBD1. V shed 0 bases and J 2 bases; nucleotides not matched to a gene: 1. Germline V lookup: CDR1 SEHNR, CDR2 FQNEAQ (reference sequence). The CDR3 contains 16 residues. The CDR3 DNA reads TGTGCCAGCAGCTTAGCAGGGGGCGCTGGGGCCAACGTCCTGACTTTC. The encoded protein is CASSLAGGAGANVLTF.

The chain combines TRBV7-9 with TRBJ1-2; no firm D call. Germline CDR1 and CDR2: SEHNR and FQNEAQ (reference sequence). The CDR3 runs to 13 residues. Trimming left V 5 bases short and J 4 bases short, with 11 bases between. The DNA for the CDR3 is TGTGCCAGCAGCCTGAGTCGTCTCTATGGCTACACCTTC. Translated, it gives CASSLSRLYGYTF. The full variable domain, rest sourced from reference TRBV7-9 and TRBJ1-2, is DTGVSQNPRHKITKRGQNVTFRCDPISEHNRLYWYRQTLGQGPEFLTYFQNEAQLEKSRLLSDRFSAERPKGSFSTLEIQRTEQGDSAMYLCASSLSRLYGYTFGSGTRLTVV.

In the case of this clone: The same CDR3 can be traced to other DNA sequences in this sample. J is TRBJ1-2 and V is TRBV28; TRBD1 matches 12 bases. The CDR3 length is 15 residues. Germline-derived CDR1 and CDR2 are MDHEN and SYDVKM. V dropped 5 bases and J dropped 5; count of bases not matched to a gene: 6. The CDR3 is CASSLGTGGRYGYTF. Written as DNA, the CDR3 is TGTGCCAGCAGTCTTGGGACAGGGGGCCGTTATGGCTACACCTTC.

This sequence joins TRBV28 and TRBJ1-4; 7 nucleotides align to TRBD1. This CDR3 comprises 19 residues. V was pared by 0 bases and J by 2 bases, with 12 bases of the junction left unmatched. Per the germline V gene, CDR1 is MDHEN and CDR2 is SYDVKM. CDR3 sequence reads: CASSLWYRGKDPTNEKLFF. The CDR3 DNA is TGTGCCAGCAGTTTATGGTACAGGGGTAAAGACCCGACTAATGAAAAACTGTTTTTT.

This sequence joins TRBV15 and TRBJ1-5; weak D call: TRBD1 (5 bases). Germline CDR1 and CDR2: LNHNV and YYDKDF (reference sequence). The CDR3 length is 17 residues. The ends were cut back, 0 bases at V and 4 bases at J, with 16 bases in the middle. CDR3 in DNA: TGTGCCACCAGCAGAGATAGGGCAGGGCTTGGTAATCAGCCCCAGCATTTT. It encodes CATSRDRAGLGNQPQHF.

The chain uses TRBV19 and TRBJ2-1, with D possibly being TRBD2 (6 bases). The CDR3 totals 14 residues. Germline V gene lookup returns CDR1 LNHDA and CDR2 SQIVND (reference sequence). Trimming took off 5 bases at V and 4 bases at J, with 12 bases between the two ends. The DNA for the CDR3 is TGTGCCAGTAGTGCGGGACTGTCTTACAATGAGCAGTTCTTC. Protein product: CASSAGLSYNEQFF. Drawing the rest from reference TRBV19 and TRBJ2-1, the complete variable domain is DGGITQSPKYLFRKEGQNVTLSCEQNLNHDAMYWYRQDPGQGLRLIYYSQIVNDFQKGDIAEGYSVSREKKESFPLTVTSAQKNPTAFYLCASSAGLSYNEQFFGPGTRLTVL.

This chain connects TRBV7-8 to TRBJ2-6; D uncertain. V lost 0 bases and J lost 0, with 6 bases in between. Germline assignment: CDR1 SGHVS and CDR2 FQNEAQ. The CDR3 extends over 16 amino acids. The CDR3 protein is CASSLARLSGANVLTF. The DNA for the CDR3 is TGTGCCAGCAGCTTAGCGCGTCTCTCTGGGGCCAACGTCCTGACTTTC.

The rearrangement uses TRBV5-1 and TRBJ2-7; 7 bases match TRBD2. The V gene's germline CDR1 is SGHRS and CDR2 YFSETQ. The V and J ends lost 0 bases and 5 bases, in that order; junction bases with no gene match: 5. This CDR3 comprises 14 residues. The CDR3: CASSLGLAVDEQYF. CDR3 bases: TGCGCCAGCAGCTTGGGGCTAGCGGTCGACGAGCAGTACTTC.

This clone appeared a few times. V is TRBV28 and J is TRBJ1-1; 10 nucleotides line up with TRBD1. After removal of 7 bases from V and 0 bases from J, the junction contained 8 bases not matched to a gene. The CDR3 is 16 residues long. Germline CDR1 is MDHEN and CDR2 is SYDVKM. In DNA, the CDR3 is TGTGCCAGCACAAGACAGGGGGCGGGGATGAACACTGAAGCTTTCTTT. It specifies CASTRQGAGMNTEAFF.